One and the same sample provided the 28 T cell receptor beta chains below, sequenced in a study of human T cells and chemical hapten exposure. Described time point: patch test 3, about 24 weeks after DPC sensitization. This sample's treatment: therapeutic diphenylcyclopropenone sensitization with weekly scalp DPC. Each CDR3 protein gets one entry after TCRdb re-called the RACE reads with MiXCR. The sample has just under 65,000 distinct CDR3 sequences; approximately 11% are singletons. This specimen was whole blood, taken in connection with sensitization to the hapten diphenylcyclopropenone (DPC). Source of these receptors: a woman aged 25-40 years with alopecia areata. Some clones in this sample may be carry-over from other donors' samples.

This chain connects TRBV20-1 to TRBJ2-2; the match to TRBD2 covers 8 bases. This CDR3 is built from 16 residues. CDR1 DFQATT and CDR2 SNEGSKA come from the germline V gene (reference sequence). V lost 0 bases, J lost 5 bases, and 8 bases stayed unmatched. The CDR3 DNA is TGCAGTGCTAGAGATTTCGGGAGGGCCGGTACCGGGGAGCTGTTTTTT. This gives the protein CSARDFGRAGTGELFF.

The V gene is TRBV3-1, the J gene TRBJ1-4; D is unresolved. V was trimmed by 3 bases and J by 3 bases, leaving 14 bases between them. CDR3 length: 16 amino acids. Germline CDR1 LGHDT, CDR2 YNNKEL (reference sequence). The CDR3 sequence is CASSHSDAGPNEKLFF. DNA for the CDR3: TGTGCCAGCAGCCATAGTGACGCAGGCCCTAATGAAAAACTGTTTTTT.

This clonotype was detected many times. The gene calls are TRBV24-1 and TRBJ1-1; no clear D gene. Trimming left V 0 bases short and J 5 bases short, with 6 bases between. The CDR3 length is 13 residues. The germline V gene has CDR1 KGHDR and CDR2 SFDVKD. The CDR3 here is CATSDLTWTEAFF. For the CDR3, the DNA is TGTGCCACCAGTGATTTGACGTGGACTGAAGCTTTCTTT.

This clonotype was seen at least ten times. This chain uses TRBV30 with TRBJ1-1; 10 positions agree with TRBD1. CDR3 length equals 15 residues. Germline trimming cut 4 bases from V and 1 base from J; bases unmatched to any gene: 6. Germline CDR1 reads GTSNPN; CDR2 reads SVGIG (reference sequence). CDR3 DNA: TGTGCCTGGAAAGGTGACAGGGGGCGGAACACTGAAGCTTTCTTT. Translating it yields CAWKGDRGRNTEAFF.

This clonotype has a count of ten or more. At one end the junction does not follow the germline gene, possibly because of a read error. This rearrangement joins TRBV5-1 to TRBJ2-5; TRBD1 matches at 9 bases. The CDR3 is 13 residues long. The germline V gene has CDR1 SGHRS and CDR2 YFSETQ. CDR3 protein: CASSPGQGETQYF. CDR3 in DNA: TGTGCCAGCAGCCCAGGACAGGGGGAGACCCAGTACTTC.

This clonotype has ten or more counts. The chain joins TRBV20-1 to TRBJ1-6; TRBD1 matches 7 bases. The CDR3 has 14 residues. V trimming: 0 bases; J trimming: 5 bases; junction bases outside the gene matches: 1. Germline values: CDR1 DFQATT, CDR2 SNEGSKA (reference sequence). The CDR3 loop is CSARDDRDNSPLHF. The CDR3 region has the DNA TGCAGTGCTAGAGACGACAGGGATAATTCACCCCTCCACTTT.

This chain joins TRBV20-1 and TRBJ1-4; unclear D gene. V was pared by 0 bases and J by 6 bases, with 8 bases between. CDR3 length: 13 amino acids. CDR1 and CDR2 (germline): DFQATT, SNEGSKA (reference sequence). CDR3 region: CSARDGLHEKLFF. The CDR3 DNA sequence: TGCAGTGCTAGAGACGGACTTCATGAAAAACTGTTTTTT.

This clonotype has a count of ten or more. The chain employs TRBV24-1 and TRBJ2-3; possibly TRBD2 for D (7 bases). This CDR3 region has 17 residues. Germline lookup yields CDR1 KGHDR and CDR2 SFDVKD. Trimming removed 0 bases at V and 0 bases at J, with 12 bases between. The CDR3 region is CATSDLAGAGSTDTQYF. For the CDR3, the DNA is TGTGCCACCAGTGATTTGGCGGGGGCAGGGAGCACAGATACGCAGTATTTT.

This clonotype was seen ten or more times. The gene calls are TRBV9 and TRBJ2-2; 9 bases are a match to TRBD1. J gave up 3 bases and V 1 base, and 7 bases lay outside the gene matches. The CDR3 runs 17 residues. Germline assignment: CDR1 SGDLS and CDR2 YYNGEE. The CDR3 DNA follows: TGTGCCAGCAGCGTACCCCGGACAGGGGAGGACACCGGGGAGCTGTTTTTT. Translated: CASSVPRTGEDTGELFF.

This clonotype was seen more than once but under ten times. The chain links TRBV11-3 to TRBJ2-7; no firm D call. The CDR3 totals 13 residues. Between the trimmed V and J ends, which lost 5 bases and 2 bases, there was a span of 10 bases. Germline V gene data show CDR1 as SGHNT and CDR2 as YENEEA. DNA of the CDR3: TGTGCCAGCAGCAACCTAGGGACCTACGAGCAGTACTTC. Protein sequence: CASSNLGTYEQYF.

The DNA for the CDR3 is TGCAGTGCTAGAGTCGCGGGAATCACAGATACGCAGTATTTT. As protein: CSARVAGITDTQYF. The chain is built from TRBV20-1 and TRBJ2-3, with a tentative D call TRBD2 (6 bases). Per germline, CDR1 DFQATT and CDR2 SNEGSKA (reference sequence). Trimming took off 1 base at V and 2 bases at J, with 10 bases between the two ends. This CDR3 contains 14 residues.

This chain's CDR3 is CASSEDSFDYEQYF. The CDR3 DNA is TGTGCCAGCAGTGAGGACAGCTTCGACTACGAGCAGTACTTC. The rearrangement joins TRBV9 to TRBJ2-7; possible D gene TRBD1, 6 bases. The germline V gene encodes CDR1 SGDLS and CDR2 YYNGEE. The V gene lost 5 bases and the J gene lost 3 bases, with 15 bases spanning the gap. The CDR3 runs 14 residues.

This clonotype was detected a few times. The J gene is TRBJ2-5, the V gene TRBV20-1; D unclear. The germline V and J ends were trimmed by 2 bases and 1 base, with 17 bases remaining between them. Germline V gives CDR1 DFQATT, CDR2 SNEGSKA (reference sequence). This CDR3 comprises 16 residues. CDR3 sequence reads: CSARLHKVVGQETQYF. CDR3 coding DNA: TGCAGTGCTAGACTACACAAGGTGGTGGGCCAAGAGACCCAGTACTTC.

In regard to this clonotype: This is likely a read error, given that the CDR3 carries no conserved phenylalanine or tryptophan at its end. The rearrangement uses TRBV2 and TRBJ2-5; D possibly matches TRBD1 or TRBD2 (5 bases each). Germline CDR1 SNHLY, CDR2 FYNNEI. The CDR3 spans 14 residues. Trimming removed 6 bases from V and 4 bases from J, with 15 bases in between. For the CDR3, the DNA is TGTGCCAGCAGGGCCGGGACCCAATCAGAGACCCAGTACTTG. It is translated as CASRAGTQSETQYL.

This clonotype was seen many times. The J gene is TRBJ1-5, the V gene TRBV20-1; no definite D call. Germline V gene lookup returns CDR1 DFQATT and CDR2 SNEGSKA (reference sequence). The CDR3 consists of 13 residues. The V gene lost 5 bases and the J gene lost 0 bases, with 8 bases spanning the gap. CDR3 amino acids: CSAYGDSNQPQHF. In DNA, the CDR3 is TGCAGTGCTTACGGTGATAGCAATCAGCCCCAGCATTTT.

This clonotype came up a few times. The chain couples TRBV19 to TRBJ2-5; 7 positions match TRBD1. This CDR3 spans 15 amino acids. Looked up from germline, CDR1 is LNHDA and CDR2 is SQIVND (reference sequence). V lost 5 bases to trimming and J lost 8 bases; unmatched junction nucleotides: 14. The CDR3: CASSHSGTELGTQYF. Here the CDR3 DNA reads TGTGCCAGTAGTCACTCCGGGACAGAACTTGGAACCCAGTACTTC.

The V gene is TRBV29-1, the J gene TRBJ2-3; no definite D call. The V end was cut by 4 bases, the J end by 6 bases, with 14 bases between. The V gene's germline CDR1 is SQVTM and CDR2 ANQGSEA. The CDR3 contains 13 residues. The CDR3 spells CSVVPLPGDTQYF. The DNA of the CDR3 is TGCAGCGTTGTACCCTTACCCGGGGATACGCAGTATTTT.

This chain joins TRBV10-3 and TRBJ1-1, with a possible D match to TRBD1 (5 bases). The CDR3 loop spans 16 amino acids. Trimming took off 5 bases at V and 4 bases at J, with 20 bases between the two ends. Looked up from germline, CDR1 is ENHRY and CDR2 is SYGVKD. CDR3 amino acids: CAISPFPGRLSTEAFF. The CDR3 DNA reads TGTGCCATCAGTCCCTTCCCGGGACGGCTTAGCACTGAAGCTTTCTTT.

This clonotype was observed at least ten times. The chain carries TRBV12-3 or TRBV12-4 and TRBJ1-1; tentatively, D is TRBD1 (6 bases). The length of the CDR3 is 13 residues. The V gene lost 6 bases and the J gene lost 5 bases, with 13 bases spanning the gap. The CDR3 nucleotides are TGTGCCAGCAGCCTACAGGGACAAACTGAAGCTTTCTTT. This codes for CASSLQGQTEAFF.

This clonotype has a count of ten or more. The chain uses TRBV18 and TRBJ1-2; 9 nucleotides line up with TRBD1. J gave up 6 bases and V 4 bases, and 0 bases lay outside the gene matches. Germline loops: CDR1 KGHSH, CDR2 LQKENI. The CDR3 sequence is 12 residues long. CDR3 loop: CASSRTGDGYTF. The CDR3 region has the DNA TGTGCCAGCTCACGGACAGGGGATGGCTACACCTTC. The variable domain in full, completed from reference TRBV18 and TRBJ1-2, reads NAGVMQNPRHLVRRRGQEARLRCSPMKGHSHVYWYRQLPEEGLKFMVYLQKENIIDESGMPKERFSAEFPKEGPSILRIQQVVRGDSAAYFCASSRTGDGYTFGSGTRLTVV.

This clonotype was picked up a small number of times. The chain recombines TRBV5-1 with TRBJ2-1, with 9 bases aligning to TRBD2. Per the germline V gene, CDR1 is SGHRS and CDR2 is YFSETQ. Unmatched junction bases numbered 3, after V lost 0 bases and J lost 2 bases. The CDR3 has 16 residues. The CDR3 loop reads CASSLVAGVTYNEQFF. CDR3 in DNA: TGCGCCAGCAGCTTGGTAGCGGGAGTCACCTACAATGAGCAGTTCTTC.

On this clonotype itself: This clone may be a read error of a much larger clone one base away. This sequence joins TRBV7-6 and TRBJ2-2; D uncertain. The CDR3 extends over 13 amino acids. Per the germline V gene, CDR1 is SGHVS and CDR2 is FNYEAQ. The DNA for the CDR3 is TGTGCCAGCAACTTAGGTCCTACCGGGGAGCTGTTTTTT. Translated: CASNLGPTGELFF.

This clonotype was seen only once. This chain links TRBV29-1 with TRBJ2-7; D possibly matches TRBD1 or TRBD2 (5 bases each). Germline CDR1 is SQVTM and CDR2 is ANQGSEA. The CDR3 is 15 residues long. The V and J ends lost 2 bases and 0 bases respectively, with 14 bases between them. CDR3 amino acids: CSVETVGVSSYEQYF. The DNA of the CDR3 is TGCAGCGTTGAAACCGTGGGGGTGAGCTCCTACGAGCAGTACTTC.

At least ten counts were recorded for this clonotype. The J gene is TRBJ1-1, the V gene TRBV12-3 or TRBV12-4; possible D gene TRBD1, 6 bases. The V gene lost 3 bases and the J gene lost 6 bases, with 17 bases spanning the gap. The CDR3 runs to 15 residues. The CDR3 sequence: CASSLGLGAKAEAFF. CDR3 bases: TGTGCCAGCAGTTTGGGGCTGGGGGCGAAGGCTGAAGCTTTCTTT.

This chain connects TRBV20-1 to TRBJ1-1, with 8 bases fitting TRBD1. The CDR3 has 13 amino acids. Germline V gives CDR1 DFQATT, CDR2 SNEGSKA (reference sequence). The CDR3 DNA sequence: TGCAGGCCCACCGGACAGGGAAGGACTGAAGCTTTCTTT. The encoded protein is CRPTGQGRTEAFF.

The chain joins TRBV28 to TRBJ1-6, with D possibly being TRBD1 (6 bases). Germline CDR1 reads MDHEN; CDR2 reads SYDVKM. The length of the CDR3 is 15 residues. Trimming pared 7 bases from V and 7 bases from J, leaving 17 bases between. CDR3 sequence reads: CASTLLTGRNSPLHF. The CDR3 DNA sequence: TGTGCCAGCACACTCCTTACAGGGCGAAATTCACCCCTCCACTTT.

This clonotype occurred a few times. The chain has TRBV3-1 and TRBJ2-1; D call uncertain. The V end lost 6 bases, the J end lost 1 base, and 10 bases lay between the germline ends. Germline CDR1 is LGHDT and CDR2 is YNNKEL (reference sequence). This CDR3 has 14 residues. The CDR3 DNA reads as TGTGCCAGCAGACCGGACGGGTCCTACAATGAGCAGTTCTTC. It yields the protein CASRPDGSYNEQFF.

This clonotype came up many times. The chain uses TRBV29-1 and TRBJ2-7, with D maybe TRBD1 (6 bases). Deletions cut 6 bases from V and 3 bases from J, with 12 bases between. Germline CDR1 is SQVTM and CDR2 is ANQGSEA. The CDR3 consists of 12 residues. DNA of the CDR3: TGCAGCGTCCGGGACACCTTCTACGAGCAGTACTTC. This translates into CSVRDTFYEQYF.